Below, 29 T cell receptor beta chains from the same sample are listed, as sequenced in a study of T cell repertoires in cytomegalovirus infection. Using its own MiXCR run on the reads, TCRdb lists one record per CDR3 protein. The table lists about 740,000 distinct CDR3 sequences, 35% of them singletons. Sequences were obtained from PBMCs. These receptors were obtained from a human donor in good health (CMV status not recorded). Some clones in this sample may be carry-over from other donors' samples.

Ten or more counts support this clonotype. This chain uses TRBV7-2 with TRBJ1-4; TRBD1 might be the D (5 bases). The CDR3 runs 16 residues. Deletions cut 1 base from V and 8 bases from J, with 17 bases between. The germline V gene has CDR1 SGHTA and CDR2 FQGNSA. The CDR3 DNA is TGTGCCAGCAGCTTAGACGCAGGGCCTGGAGGGGAAAAACTGTTTTTT. It translates to CASSLDAGPGGEKLFF.

The chain combines TRBV5-4 with TRBJ2-2; D gene uncertain. Germline V lookup: CDR1 SGHNT, CDR2 YYREEE (reference sequence). Trimming took 2 bases from V and 7 from J, leaving 15 bases between them. This CDR3 region has 15 residues. CDR3 sequence (DNA): TGTGCCAGCAGCTTAATCGGACCGAGTGACGGGGAGCTGTTTTTT. Its protein is CASSLIGPSDGELFF.

The rearrangement joins TRBV29-1 to TRBJ2-5, with D possibly matching TRBD2 (6 bases). V was trimmed by 6 bases and J by 5 bases, leaving 13 bases between them. The CDR3 is 12 amino acids. Germline V gene data show CDR1 as SQVTM and CDR2 as ANQGSEA. The CDR3 bases are TGCAGCGTGGAAACTAGCCGCGAGACCCAGTACTTC. Translating gives CSVETSRETQYF.

The chain uses TRBV29-1 and TRBJ1-2; D is ambiguous. Trimming shortened V by 7 bases and J by 1 base, and 7 bases separated the two germline ends. Per the germline V gene, CDR1 is SQVTM and CDR2 is ANQGSEA. There are 11 residues in the CDR3. DNA of the CDR3: TGCAGCGCTGACTATAACTATGGCTACACCTTC. Amino acids: CSADYNYGYTF.

In its sample, this clonotype was seen many times. The chain uses TRBV5-4 and TRBJ2-1; 8 bases align to TRBD1. CDR1 and CDR2 from the germline V gene are SGHNT and YYREEE (reference sequence). V lost 0 bases, J lost 7 bases, and 6 bases stayed unmatched. The CDR3 is 15 amino acids. The CDR3 here is CASSLGQGYGNEQFF. CDR3 DNA sequence: TGTGCCAGCAGCTTGGGACAGGGGTACGGTAATGAGCAGTTCTTC.

This chain uses TRBV11-2 with TRBJ2-7; D is unclear. The germline V gene encodes CDR1 SGHAT and CDR2 FQNNGV. The V and J ends lost 1 base and 1 base respectively, with 11 bases between them. The CDR3 loop spans 15 amino acids. The CDR3 is CASSLVDFSSYEQYF. Here the CDR3 DNA reads TGTGCCAGCAGCTTAGTTGACTTTTCATCCTACGAGCAGTACTTC.

This chain joins TRBV19 and TRBJ2-1, with D possibly TRBD1 on 6 matching bases. The V gene's germline CDR1 is LNHDA and CDR2 SQIVND (reference sequence). The CDR3 is 16 amino acids. V was shortened by 5 bases and J by 1 base, with 15 bases between the two germline ends. The CDR3 DNA reads TGTGCCAGTAGTGTTAACAGGGACCCGTCCTACAATGAGCAGTTCTTC. This encodes CASSVNRDPSYNEQFF. Filled out from reference TRBV19 and TRBJ2-1, the complete variable domain reads DGGITQSPKYLFRKEGQNVTLSCEQNLNHDAMYWYRQDPGQGLRLIYYSQIVNDFQKGDIAEGYSVSREKKESFPLTVTSAQKNPTAFYLCASSVNRDPSYNEQFFGPGTRLTVL.

This clonotype came up once. One junction end does not reproduce the germline sequence, and a read error may be involved. The rearrangement uses TRBV7-2 and TRBJ2-7; a weak D match, TRBD2 (5 bases). Germline CDR1 and CDR2: SGHTA and FQGNSA. The CDR3 is 12 amino acids. CDR3 protein: CASADLAYDQDF. As DNA, the CDR3 is TGTGCCAGCGCCGATCTAGCCTACGATCAGGACTTC.

This clonotype has at least ten counts. J is TRBJ1-5 and V is TRBV28; unclear D gene. Trimming stripped 3 bases from V and 2 bases from J, with 26 bases between. Germline values: CDR1 MDHEN, CDR2 SYDVKM. This CDR3 has 20 amino acids. The CDR3 DNA reads as TGTGCCAGCAGTTTCTCGATTAGGAGGTATCGAAGCTACGGCAATCAGCCCCAGCATTTT. Amino acids: CASSFSIRRYRSYGNQPQHF.

The genes are TRBV18 and TRBJ2-5, with 13 bases aligning to TRBD2. The CDR3 extends over 19 amino acids. V dropped 5 bases and J dropped 5; count of bases not matched to a gene: 17. Germline CDR1 and CDR2: KGHSH and LQKENI. The CDR3 DNA is TGTGCCAGCTCAACGTGGTGGACTAGCGGGAGTCGGGGCTGGGAGACCCAGTACTTC. Translating gives CASSTWWTSGSRGWETQYF.

V gene TRBV19 combines with J gene TRBJ1-5, with a possible D match to TRBD1 (5 bases). CDR1 LNHDA and CDR2 SQIVND come from the germline V gene (reference sequence). Trimming stripped 3 bases from V and 4 bases from J, with 13 bases between. The CDR3 sequence is 15 residues long. The CDR3 bases are TGTGCCAGTAGTATGGCGGGGGAACAAAATCAGCCCCAGCATTTT. As protein: CASSMAGEQNQPQHF.

The chain is built from TRBV11-2 and TRBJ1-1; TRBD1 might be the D (6 bases). The germline V gene encodes CDR1 SGHAT and CDR2 FQNNGV. CDR3 size: 15 residues. Trimming removed 0 bases from V and 4 bases from J, with 12 bases in between. CDR3 sequence: CASSLDGRGATEAFF. The CDR3 DNA reads as TGTGCCAGCAGCTTAGATGGCAGGGGTGCCACTGAAGCTTTCTTT.

V gene TRBV6-2 or TRBV6-3 combines with J gene TRBJ1-5; D is uncertain. Looked up from germline, CDR1 is MNHEY and CDR2 is SVGEGT. The V gene lost 6 bases and the J gene lost 3 bases, with 12 bases spanning the gap. This CDR3 spans 14 amino acids. The CDR3 DNA reads as TGTGCCAGCAGCCGACCGGGCACCAATCAGCCCCAGCATTTT. Translating gives CASSRPGTNQPQHF.

The chain is built from TRBV5-1 and TRBJ2-7; no definite D call. The ends were cut back, 4 bases at V and 7 bases at J, with 9 bases in the middle. This CDR3 is built from 11 residues. Germline V gene data show CDR1 as SGHRS and CDR2 as YFSETQ. The CDR3 sequence is CASSALGEQYF. The CDR3 DNA sequence: TGCGCCAGCAGCGCCCTTGGGGAGCAGTACTTC. The whole variable domain, filled in from reference TRBV5-1 and TRBJ2-7, reads KAGVTQTPRYLIKTRGQQVTLSCSPISGHRSVSWYQQTPGQGLQFLFEYFSETQRNKGNFPGRFSGRQFSNSRSEMNVSTLELGDSALYLCASSALGEQYFGPGTRLTVT.

For this clonotype: Since no conserved phenylalanine or tryptophan closes the CDR3, a read error is the likely cause. This chain uses TRBV7-6 with TRBJ1-1, with D possibly being TRBD1 (5 bases). The CDR3 totals 14 residues. Germline V lookup: CDR1 SGHVS, CDR2 FNYEAQ. With 3 bases removed from V and 5 bases from J, the gap between germline ends came to 13 bases. In DNA form, the CDR3 reads TGTGCCAGCAGCTTTTATGGGGACGGGACTGAAGCTTTCGTT. Translating it yields CASSFYGDGTEAFV.

The rearrangement joins TRBV20-1 to TRBJ2-5, with D unresolved. With 1 base removed from V and 7 bases from J, the gap between germline ends came to 4 bases. Germline CDR1 and CDR2: DFQATT and SNEGSKA (reference sequence). This CDR3 comprises 10 residues. The CDR3 is CSARAGTQYF. The DNA of the CDR3 is TGCAGTGCTAGAGCTGGGACCCAGTACTTC.

This clonotype showed up just a few times. The chain uses TRBV9 and TRBJ1-3, with D tentatively TRBD1 (5 bases). Germline values: CDR1 SGDLS, CDR2 YYNGEE. CDR3 length equals 14 residues. Between the trimmed V and J ends, which lost 3 bases and 2 bases, there was a span of 9 bases. CDR3 sequence reads: CASSERGAGNTIYF. CDR3 in DNA: TGTGCCAGCAGCGAGAGGGGTGCTGGAAACACCATATATTTT.

This clonotype has ten or more counts. DNA for the CDR3: TGTGCCAGCAGTGACAGGGGAATGAACACTGAAGCTTTCTTT. Translating it yields CASSDRGMNTEAFF. The V and J genes are TRBV12-3 or TRBV12-4 and TRBJ1-1; 8 nucleotides match TRBD1. The CDR3 extends over 14 amino acids. Trimming removed 5 bases from V and 0 bases from J; junction bases left unmatched: 2.

This sequence joins TRBV7-8 and TRBJ1-2, with D possibly being TRBD1 (5 bases). V shed 3 bases and J shed 5 bases, with 10 bases lying between them. There are 13 residues in the CDR3. The germline V gene has CDR1 SGHVS and CDR2 FQNEAQ. DNA of the CDR3: TGTGCCAGCAGCTTGACAGACTCGTATGGCTACACCTTC. Its protein product is CASSLTDSYGYTF.

The rearrangement links TRBV12-3 or TRBV12-4 to TRBJ2-7; 11 bases agree with TRBD1. With 4 bases clipped from V and 5 bases from J, the junction kept 10 bases outside the gene matches. This CDR3 has 16 residues. The chain's CDR3 is CASSSKLRDRGDEQYF. In DNA form, the CDR3 reads TGTGCCAGCAGTTCCAAACTCCGGGACAGGGGGGACGAGCAGTACTTC.

This clonotype was found many times. The rearrangement links TRBV7-9 to TRBJ2-3, with D unclear. Per germline, CDR1 SEHNR and CDR2 FQNEAQ (reference sequence). The CDR3 runs 16 residues. The V end lost 0 bases, the J end lost 0 bases, and 10 bases lay between the germline ends. The DNA for the CDR3 is TGTGCCAGCAGCTTAGCCCCCTTAGAAAGCACAGATACGCAGTATTTT. Protein sequence: CASSLAPLESTDTQYF.

Comment on this clonotype: As the CDR3 is not closed by the conserved phenylalanine or tryptophan, this likely results from a read error. This sequence joins TRBV10-2 and TRBJ2-3; TRBD1 is a possible D gene (5 bases). The CDR3 is 11 residues long. From germline, CDR1 is WSHSY and CDR2 SAAADI. The CDR3 nucleotides read TGCGACAGCAGTGCAGGGCCGGCGCAGTATTTA. It encodes CDSSAGPAQYL.

For this clonotype: A much more abundant neighbour one base away suggests this may be a read error. Without the conserved terminal phenylalanine or tryptophan, this CDR3 likely stems from a read error. J is TRBJ2-1 and V is TRBV28; D is undetermined. Trimming removed 7 bases from V and 0 bases from J, with 16 bases in between. The CDR3 length is 16 residues. Germline CDR1 and CDR2: MDHEN and SYDVKM. This CDR3 reads CASTYSTPFSYNEQFL. Here the CDR3 DNA reads TGTGCCAGCACTTACTCGACCCCTTTCTCCTACAATGAGCAGTTCTTA.

This clonotype has just a few counts. The chain is built from TRBV28 and TRBJ2-4, with 10 bases that match TRBD2. The CDR3 loop spans 16 amino acids. Germline-derived CDR1 and CDR2 are MDHEN and SYDVKM. The J segment lost 0 bases and the V segment lost 4 bases, leaving 3 bases of the junction unmatched. The CDR3 is CASSSLAGRAKNIQYF. The CDR3 region has the DNA TGTGCCAGCAGTTCACTAGCGGGGAGAGCCAAAAACATTCAGTACTTC.

In this sample, this clonotype turned up a few times. The V call is TRBV4-1, the J call TRBJ2-1; 13 bases align to TRBD2. J lost 3 bases, V lost 4 bases, and 3 bases had no gene match. The CDR3 is 16 residues long. Germline V gives CDR1 MGHRA, CDR2 YSYEKL. The CDR3 region is CASSRRTSGSYNEQFF. CDR3 coding DNA: TGCGCCAGCAGCCGTCGGACTAGCGGGAGCTACAATGAGCAGTTCTTC.

There are many counts of this clonotype. The rearrangement uses TRBV11-2 and TRBJ1-1; D unclear. Trimming took off 6 bases at V and 1 base at J, with 9 bases between the two ends. The germline gives CDR1 SGHAT, CDR2 FQNNGV. This CDR3 has 13 amino acids. The CDR3 protein is CASRRGRNTEAFF. Written as DNA, the CDR3 is TGTGCCAGCAGGCGGGGTAGGAACACTGAAGCTTTCTTT.

CDR3 loop: CAISGRTRGADTIYF. Written as DNA, the CDR3 is TGTGCCATCAGTGGGCGCACCCGAGGGGCGGACACCATATATTTT. This chain links TRBV10-3 with TRBJ1-3; D is possibly TRBD1 (5 bases). Germline values: CDR1 ENHRY, CDR2 SYGVKD. This CDR3 contains 15 residues. V was shortened by 4 bases and J by 8 bases, with 18 bases between the two germline ends.

This clonotype was found a few times. The chain couples TRBV12-3 or TRBV12-4 to TRBJ1-4; TRBD1 matches 7 bases. The length of the CDR3 is 14 residues. V shed 6 bases and J 8 bases; nucleotides not matched to a gene: 9. This CDR3 reads CASSPTGFREKLFF. The DNA for the CDR3 is TGTGCCAGCAGCCCGACAGGGTTTCGAGAAAAACTGTTTTTT.

V and J are TRBV29-1 and TRBJ1-4; D call uncertain. The CDR3 runs 14 residues. The germline V gene encodes CDR1 SQVTM and CDR2 ANQGSEA. The V and J ends lost 0 bases and 3 bases respectively, with 8 bases between them. CDR3 nucleotide sequence: TGCAGCGTTGAAGATCTTAAAGCTAATGAAAAACTGTTTTTT. Translated, it gives CSVEDLKANEKLFF.